This entry features one T cell receptor (beta chain) sequence. Antigen unknown. The data were obtained in a study of cytomegalovirus exposure and HLA in healthy donors. 60 Vbeta and 13 Jbeta primers were used in PCR. Measured with immunoSEQ multiplex PCR; TCRdb has only the in-frame clones, and not every one. The sample holds nearly 110,000 clones, approximately 79% seen once. After removal of 5 bases from V and 7 bases from J, the junction contained 4 bases not matched to a gene. The V gene's germline CDR1 is LNHDA and CDR2 SQIVND (reference sequence). The CDR3 runs to 13 residues. The study, taken as a whole, reports: A missense variant in DCLRE1C was later tied to TCR beta V- and J-gene trimming. A later analysis showed TCR association rates differing by HLA locus, peaking at DRB1 and lowest at HLA-C.

The chain carries TRBV19 and TRBJ2-1, with 8 positions matching TRBD1. The source is a woman aged 40 to 50 in good health and CMV-seropositive. Sequencing input: PBMCs. This CDR3 reads CASSEDRENEQFF. The CDR3 coding sequence is TGTGCCAGTAGTGAGGACAGGGAGAATGAGCAGTTCTTC.